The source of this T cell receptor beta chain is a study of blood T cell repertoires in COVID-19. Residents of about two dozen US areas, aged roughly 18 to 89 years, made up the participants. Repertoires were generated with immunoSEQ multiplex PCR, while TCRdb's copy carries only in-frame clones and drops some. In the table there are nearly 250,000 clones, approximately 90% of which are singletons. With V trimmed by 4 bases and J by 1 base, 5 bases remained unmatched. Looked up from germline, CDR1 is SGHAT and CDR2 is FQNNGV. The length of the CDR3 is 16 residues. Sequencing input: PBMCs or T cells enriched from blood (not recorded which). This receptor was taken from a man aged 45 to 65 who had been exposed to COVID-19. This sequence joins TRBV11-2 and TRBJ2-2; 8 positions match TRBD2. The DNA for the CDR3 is TGTGCCAGCAGCTCTAGAACTAGCGGGAACACCGGGGAGCTGTTTTTT. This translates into CASSSRTSGNTGELFF.